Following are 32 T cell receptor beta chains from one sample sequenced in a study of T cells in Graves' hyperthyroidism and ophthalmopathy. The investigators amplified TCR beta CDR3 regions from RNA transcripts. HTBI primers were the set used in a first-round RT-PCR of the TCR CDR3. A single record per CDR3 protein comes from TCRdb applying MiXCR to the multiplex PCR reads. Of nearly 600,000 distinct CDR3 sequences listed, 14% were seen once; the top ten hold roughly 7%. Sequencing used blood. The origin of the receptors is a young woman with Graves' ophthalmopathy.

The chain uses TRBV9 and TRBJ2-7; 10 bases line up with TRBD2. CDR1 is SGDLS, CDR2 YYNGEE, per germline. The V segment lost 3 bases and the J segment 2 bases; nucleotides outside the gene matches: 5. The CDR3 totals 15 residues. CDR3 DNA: TGTGCCAGCAGCGGGACTAGCGGACTTACCTACGAGCAGTACTTC. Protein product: CASSGTSGLTYEQYF.

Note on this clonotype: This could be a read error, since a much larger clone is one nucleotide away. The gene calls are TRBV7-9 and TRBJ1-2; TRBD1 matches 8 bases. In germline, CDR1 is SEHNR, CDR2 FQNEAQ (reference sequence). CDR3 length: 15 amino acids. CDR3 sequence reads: CASRTSGGVNYGCTF. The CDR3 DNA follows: TGTGCCAGCAGGACCTCAGGGGGCGTAAACTATGGCTGCACCTTC.

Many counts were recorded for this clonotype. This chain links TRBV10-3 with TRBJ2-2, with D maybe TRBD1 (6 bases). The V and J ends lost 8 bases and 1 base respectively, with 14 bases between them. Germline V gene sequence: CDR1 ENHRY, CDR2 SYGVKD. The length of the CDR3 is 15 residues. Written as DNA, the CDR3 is TGTGCCATCGCCGGTCAGGGACAGAACACCGGGGAGCTGTTTTTT. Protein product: CAIAGQGQNTGELFF.

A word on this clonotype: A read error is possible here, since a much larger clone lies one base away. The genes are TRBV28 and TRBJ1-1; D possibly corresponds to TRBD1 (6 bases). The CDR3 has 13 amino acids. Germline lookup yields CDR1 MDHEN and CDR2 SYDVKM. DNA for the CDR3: TGTGCCAGCAGTTTACCGGACAGTCAGGCGGCTTCCTTT. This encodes CASSLPDSQAASF.

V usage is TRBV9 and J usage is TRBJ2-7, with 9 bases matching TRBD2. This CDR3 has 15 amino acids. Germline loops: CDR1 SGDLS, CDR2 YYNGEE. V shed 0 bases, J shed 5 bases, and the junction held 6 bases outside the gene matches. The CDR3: CASSVAGSGSNEQYF. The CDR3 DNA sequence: TGTGCCAGCAGCGTAGCGGGTAGCGGGAGTAACGAGCAGTACTTC.

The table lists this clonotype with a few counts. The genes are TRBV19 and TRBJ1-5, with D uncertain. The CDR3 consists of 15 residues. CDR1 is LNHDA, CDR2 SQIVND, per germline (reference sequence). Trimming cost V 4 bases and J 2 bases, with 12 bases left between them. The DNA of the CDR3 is TGTGCCAGTAGTACCACCAGGATCGGCAATCAGCCCCAGCATTTT. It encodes CASSTTRIGNQPQHF.

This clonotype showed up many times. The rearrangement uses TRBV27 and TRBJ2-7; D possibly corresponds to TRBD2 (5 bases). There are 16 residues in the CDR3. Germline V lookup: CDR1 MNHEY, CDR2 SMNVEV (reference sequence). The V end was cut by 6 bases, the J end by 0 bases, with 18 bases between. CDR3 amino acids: CASRGWERQTSYEQYF. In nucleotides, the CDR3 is TGTGCCAGCAGGGGATGGGAGCGGCAGACCTCCTACGAGCAGTACTTC.

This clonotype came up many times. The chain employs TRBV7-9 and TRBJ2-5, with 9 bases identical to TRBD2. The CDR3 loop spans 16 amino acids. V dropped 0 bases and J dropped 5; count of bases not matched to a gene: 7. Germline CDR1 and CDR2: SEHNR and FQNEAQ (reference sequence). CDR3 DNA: TGTGCCAGCAGCTTAGCTAGCGGGAGCATGCGGGAGACCCAGTACTTC. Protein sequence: CASSLASGSMRETQYF.

This CDR3 reads CASSHYSFTTNEKLFF. The CDR3 coding sequence is TGTGCCAGCAGCCATTACTCATTTACAACTAATGAAAAACTGTTTTTT. The J gene is TRBJ1-4, the V gene TRBV14; D is unclear. The germline V gene encodes CDR1 SGHDN and CDR2 FVKESK. Deletions cut 3 bases from V and 0 bases from J, with 11 bases between. The CDR3 runs 16 residues.

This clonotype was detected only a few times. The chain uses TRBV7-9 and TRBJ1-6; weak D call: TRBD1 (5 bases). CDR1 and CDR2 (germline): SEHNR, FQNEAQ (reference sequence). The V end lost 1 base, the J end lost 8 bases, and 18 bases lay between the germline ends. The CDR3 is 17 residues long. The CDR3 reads CASSLVGAKGLYSPLHF. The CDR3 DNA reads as TGTGCCAGCAGCTTAGTCGGGGCAAAGGGGTTATATTCACCCCTCCACTTT. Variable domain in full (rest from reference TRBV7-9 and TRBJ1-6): DTGVSQNPRHKITKRGQNVTFRCDPISEHNRLYWYRQTLGQGPEFLTYFQNEAQLEKSRLLSDRFSAERPKGSFSTLEIQRTEQGDSAMYLCASSLVGAKGLYSPLHFGNGTRLTVT.

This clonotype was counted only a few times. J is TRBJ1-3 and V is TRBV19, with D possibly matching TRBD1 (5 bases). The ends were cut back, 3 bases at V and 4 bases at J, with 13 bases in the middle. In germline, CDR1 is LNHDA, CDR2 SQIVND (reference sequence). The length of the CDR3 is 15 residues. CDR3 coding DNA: TGTGCCAGTAGTATGACCCGGGACTTGGGAAACACCATATATTTT. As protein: CASSMTRDLGNTIYF.

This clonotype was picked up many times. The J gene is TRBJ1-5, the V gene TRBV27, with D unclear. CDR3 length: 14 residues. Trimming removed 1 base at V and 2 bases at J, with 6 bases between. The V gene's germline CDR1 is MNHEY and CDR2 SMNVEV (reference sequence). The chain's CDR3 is CASSLLSGNQPQHF. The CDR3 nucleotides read TGTGCCAGCAGTTTATTGAGCGGCAATCAGCCCCAGCATTTT.

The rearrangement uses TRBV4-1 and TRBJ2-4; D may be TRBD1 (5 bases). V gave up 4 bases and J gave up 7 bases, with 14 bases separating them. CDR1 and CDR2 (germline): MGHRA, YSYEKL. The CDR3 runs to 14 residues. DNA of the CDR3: TGCGCCAGCAGCCCCCAGGGTTTGAGGAACATTCAGTACTTC. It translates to CASSPQGLRNIQYF.

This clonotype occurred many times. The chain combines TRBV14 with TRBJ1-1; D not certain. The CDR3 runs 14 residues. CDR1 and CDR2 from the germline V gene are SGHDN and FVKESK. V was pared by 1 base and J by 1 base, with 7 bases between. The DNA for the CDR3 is TGTGCCAGCAGCCAAGCGGGGAAGAACACTGAAGCTTTCTTT. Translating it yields CASSQAGKNTEAFF. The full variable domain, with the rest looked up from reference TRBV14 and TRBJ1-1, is EAGVTQFPSHSVIEKGQTVTLRCDPISGHDNLYWYRRVMGKEIKFLLHFVKESKQDESGMPNNRFLAERTGGTYSTLKVQPAELEDSGVYFCASSQAGKNTEAFFGQGTRLTVV.

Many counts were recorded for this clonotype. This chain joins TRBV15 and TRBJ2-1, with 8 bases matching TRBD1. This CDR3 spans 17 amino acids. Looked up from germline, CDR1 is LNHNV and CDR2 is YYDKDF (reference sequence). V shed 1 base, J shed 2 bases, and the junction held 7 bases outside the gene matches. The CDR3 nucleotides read TGTGCCACCAGCAGAGCGCGGGACAGGATCACCTACAATGAGCAGTTCTTC. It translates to CATSRARDRITYNEQFF.

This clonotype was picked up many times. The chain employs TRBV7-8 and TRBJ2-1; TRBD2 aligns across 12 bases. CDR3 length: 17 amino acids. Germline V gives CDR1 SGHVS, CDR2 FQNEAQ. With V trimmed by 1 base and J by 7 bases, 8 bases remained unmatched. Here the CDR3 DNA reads TGTGCCAGCAGCTTAGAGGCTCTAGCGGGAGGGCCTAATGAGCAGTTCTTC. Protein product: CASSLEALAGGPNEQFF.

The CDR3 protein is CASSHRGVVSSGANVLTF. In nucleotides, the CDR3 is TGTGCCAGCAGCCATCGTGGGGTAGTCAGCTCTGGGGCCAACGTCCTGACTTTC. The chain joins TRBV4-2 to TRBJ2-6; D is ambiguous. This CDR3 comprises 18 residues. The germline V and J ends were trimmed by 3 bases and 0 bases, with 15 bases remaining between them. Germline V gene lookup returns CDR1 LGHNA and CDR2 YNFKEQ.

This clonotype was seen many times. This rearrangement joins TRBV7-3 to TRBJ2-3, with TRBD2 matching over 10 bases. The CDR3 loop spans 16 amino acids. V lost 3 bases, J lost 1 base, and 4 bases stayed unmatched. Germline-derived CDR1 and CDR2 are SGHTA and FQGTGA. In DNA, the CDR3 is TGTGCCAGCAGCTTTTCTAGCGGGAGCGGCACAGATACGCAGTATTTT. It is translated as CASSFSSGSGTDTQYF.

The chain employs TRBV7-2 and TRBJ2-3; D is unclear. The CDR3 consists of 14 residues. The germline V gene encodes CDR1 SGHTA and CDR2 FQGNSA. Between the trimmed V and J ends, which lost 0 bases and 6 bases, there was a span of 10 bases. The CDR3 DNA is TGTGCCAGCAGCTTAGCGTCCGTTTTGGATACGCAGTATTTT. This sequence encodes CASSLASVLDTQYF.

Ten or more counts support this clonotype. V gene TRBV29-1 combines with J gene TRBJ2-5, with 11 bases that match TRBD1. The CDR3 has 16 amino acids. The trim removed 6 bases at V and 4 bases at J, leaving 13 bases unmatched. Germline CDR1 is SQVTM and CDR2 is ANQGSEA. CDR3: CSVDADRGRSGETQYF. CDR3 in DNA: TGCAGCGTGGACGCGGACAGGGGGCGGTCGGGAGAGACCCAGTACTTC.

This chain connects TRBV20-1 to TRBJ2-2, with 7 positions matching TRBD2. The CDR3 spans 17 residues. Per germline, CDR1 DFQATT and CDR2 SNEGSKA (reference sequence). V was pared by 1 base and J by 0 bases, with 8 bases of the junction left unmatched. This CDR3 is CSARGGTAGANTGELFF. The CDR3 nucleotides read TGCAGTGCTAGAGGGGGCACGGCGGGGGCGAACACCGGGGAGCTGTTTTTT.

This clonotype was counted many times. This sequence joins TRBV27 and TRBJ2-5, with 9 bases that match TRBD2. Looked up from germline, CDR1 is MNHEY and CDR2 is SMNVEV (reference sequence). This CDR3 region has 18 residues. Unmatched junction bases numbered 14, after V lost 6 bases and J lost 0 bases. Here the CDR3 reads CASSPKILLAGYQETQYF. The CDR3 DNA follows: TGTGCCAGCAGCCCTAAGATATTACTAGCGGGTTACCAAGAGACCCAGTACTTC.

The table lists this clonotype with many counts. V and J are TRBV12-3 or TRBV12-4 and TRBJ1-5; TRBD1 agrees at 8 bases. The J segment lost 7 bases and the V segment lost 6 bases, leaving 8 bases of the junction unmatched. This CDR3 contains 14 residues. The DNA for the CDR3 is TGTGCCAGCAGCCCGACAGGGGATCGGCAGCCCCAGCATTTT. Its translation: CASSPTGDRQPQHF.

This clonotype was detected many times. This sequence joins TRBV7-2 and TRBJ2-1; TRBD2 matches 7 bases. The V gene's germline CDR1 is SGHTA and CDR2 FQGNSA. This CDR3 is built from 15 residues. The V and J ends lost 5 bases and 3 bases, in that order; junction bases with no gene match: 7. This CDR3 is CASSHWEGSYNEQFF. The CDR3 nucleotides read TGTGCCAGCAGCCATTGGGAGGGCAGCTACAATGAGCAGTTCTTC.

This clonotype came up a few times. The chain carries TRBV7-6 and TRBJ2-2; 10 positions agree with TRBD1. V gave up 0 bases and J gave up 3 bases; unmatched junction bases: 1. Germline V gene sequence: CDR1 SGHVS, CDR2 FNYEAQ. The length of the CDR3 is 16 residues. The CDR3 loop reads CASSLAGTGDTGELFF. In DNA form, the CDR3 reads TGTGCCAGCAGCTTAGCCGGGACAGGGGACACCGGGGAGCTGTTTTTT.

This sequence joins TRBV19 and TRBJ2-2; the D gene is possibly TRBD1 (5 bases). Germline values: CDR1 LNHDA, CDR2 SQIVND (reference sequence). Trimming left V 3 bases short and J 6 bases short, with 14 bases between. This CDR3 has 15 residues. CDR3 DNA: TGTGCCAGTAGTATCTATATTCAGGGTCCCGGGGAGCTGTTTTTT. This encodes CASSIYIQGPGELFF.

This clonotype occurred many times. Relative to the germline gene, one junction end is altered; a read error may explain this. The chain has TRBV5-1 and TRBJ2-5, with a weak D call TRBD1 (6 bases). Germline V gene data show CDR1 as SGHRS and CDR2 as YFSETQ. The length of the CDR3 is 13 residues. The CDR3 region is CASSLQGQETQYF. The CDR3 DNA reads TGTGCCAGCAGCTTACAGGGACAAGAGACCCAGTACTTC.

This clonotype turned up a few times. The CDR3 is CASMGSTGGFSSPLHF. In DNA form, the CDR3 reads TGTGCCAGCATGGGTTCGACAGGGGGATTTAGTTCACCCCTCCACTTT. J is TRBJ1-6 and V is TRBV6-2 or TRBV6-3; 9 nucleotides line up with TRBD1. Germline V gene sequence: CDR1 MNHEY, CDR2 SVGEGT. The CDR3 length is 16 residues. V lost 7 bases and J lost 9; bases outside the gene matches: 13.

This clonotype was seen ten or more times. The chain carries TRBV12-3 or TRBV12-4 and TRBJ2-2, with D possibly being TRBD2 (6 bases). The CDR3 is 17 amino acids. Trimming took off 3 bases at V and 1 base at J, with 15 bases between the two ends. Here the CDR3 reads CASSFLFGSGNTGELFF. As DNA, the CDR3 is TGTGCCAGCAGTTTCCTATTTGGTAGCGGGAACACCGGGGAGCTGTTTTTT.

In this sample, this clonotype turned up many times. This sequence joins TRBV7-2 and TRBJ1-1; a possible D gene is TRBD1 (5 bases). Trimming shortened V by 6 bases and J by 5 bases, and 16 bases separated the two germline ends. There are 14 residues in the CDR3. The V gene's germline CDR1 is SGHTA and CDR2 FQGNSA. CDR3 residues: CASSREWGDTEAFF. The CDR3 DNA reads TGTGCCAGCAGTCGTGAGTGGGGGGATACTGAAGCTTTCTTT. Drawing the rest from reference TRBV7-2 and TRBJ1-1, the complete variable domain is GAGVSQSPSNKVTEKGKDVELRCDPISGHTALYWYRQSLGQGLEFLIYFQGNSAPDKSGLPSDRFSAERTGGSVSTLTIQRTQQEDSAVYLCASSREWGDTEAFFGQGTRLTVV.

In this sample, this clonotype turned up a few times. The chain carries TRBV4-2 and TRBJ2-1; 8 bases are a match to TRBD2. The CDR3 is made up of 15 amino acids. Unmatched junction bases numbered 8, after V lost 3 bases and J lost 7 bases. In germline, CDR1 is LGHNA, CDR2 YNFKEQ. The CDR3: CASSQAPGLGNEQFF. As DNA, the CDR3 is TGTGCCAGCAGCCAGGCTCCGGGACTAGGGAATGAGCAGTTCTTC.

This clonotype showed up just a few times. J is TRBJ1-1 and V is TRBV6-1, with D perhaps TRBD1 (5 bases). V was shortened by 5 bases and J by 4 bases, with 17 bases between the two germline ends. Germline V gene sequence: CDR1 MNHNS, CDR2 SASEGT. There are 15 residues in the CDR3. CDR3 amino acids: CASSTVGLGVTEAFF. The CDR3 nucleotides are TGTGCCAGCAGTACGGTGGGGTTAGGGGTCACTGAAGCTTTCTTT.